This T cell receptor beta chain was sequenced during a study of OX40 agonist ivuxolimab in advanced cancers. About the study: Those enrolled were 82.7% male, with a mean age of roughly 62 years and ages from 23 to 79. The study, taken as a whole, reports: The average count of expanded clones was higher among CD8+ T cells than among CD4+. The study observed clonal expansion of CD4+ and CD8+ blood T cells by week 6 at 0.1 to 3.0 mg/kg.

This clone was seen only a few times. Antigen unknown. Using immunoSEQ multiplex PCR, the repertoire was profiled, and TCRdb retains in-frame clones only, with some absent. In the table there are about 52,000 clones, approximately 95% of which are singletons. Blood got drawn at baseline, again on cycle 4 day 1, and then on cycle 7 day 1. This receptor was obtained from an adult with an advanced solid tumor such as melanoma, head and neck, liver or kidney cancer. This material consisted of CD4+ or CD8+ T cells sorted from blood, taken in a trial of the OX40 agonist ivuxolimab.

The DNA for the CDR3 is TGTGCCAGCAGCTTCCCCAGCCCGCCCGGCTACACCTTC. It translates to CASSFPSPPGYTF. This rearrangement joins TRBV5-6 to TRBJ1-2; no firm D call. Germline V gives CDR1 SGHDT, CDR2 YYEEEE. V shed 2 bases and J shed 8 bases, with 13 bases lying between them. The CDR3 has 13 residues. The full variable domain, rest sourced from reference TRBV5-6 and TRBJ1-2, is DAGVTQSPTHLIKTRGQQVTLRCSPKSGHDTVSWYQQALGQGPQFIFQYYEEEERQRGNFPDRFSGHQFPNYSSELNVNALLLGDSALYLCASSFPSPPGYTFGSGTRLTVV.